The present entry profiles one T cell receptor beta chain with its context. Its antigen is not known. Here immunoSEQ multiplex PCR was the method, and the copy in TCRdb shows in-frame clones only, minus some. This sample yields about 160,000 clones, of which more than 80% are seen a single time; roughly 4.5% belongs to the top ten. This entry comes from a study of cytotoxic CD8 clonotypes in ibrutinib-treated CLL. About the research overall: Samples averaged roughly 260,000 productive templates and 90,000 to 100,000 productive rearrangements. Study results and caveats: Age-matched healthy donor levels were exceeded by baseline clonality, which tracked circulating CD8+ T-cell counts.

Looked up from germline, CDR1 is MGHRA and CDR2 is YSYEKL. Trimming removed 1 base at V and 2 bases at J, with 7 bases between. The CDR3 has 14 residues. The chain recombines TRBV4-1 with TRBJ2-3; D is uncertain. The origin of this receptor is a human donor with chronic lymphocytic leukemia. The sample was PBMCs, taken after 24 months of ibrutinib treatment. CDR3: CASSQVGVTDTQYF. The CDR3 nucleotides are TGCGCCAGCAGCCAAGTTGGGGTCACAGATACGCAGTATTTT.